These 32 T cell receptor beta chains share one sample of origin, sequenced in a study of cytomegalovirus exposure and HLA in healthy donors. Sequencing was performed with immunoSEQ multiplex PCR; in TCRdb, only in-frame clones are kept and a portion is missing. The sample has some 160,000 clones, more than 75% seen once. The sequencing input was PBMCs. The receptors were sampled from a man aged 18 to 35 in good health and CMV-seronegative.

The rearrangement uses TRBV27 and TRBJ1-2; 7 bases align to TRBD1. The V segment lost 8 bases and the J segment 3 bases; nucleotides outside the gene matches: 12. The CDR3 loop spans 15 amino acids. Germline values: CDR1 MNHEY, CDR2 SMNVEV (reference sequence). CDR3 bases: TGTGCCAGCGCAGACAGGGTGTATTATCACTATGGCTACACCTTC. This codes for CASADRVYYHYGYTF.

The genes are TRBV15 and TRBJ2-2, with TRBD2 matching over 7 bases. This CDR3 is 15 amino acids long. Germline assignment: CDR1 LNHNV and CDR2 YYDKDF (reference sequence). The V gene end was trimmed by 0 bases and the J gene end by 7 bases; junction bases not matched to a gene: 5. The CDR3, as DNA: TGTGCCACCAGCAGAGATCGACTAGCTAACGGGGAGCTGTTTTTT. Protein sequence: CATSRDRLANGELFF.

The chain recombines TRBV10-1 with TRBJ2-2; perhaps TRBD1 as D (6 bases). Trimming removed 7 bases at V and 0 bases at J, with 12 bases between. There are 15 residues in the CDR3. Germline CDR1 reads WNHNN; CDR2 reads SYGVQD (reference sequence). CDR3 DNA sequence: TGCGCCAGCACCCACCAGGGGACGAACACCGGGGAGCTGTTTTTT. This gives the protein CASTHQGTNTGELFF.

This clone was detected once. The chain is built from TRBV10-1 and TRBJ2-2, with unresolved D. This CDR3 contains 13 residues. Germline values: CDR1 WNHNN, CDR2 SYGVQD (reference sequence). V shed 4 bases and J shed 5 bases, with 8 bases lying between them. CDR3 residues: CASSVYGTGELFF. CDR3 in DNA: TGCGCCAGCAGTGTCTATGGTACCGGGGAGCTGTTTTTT.

This sequence joins TRBV19 and TRBJ2-3, with TRBD2 matching 8 bases. This CDR3 is 17 amino acids long. Germline V gene lookup returns CDR1 LNHDA and CDR2 SQIVND (reference sequence). Trimming removed 3 bases from V and 2 bases from J; junction bases left unmatched: 10. CDR3 region: CASSIPGVAGTTDTQYF. The CDR3 coding sequence is TGTGCCAGTAGTATTCCCGGGGTAGCGGGGACCACAGATACGCAGTATTTT. Supplemented by reference TRBV19 and TRBJ2-3, the full variable domain reads DGGITQSPKYLFRKEGQNVTLSCEQNLNHDAMYWYRQDPGQGLRLIYYSQIVNDFQKGDIAEGYSVSREKKESFPLTVTSAQKNPTAFYLCASSIPGVAGTTDTQYFGPGTRLTVL.

The chain recombines TRBV6-5 with TRBJ1-6, with 11 bases identical to TRBD1. Germline V gives CDR1 MNHEY, CDR2 SVGAGI. Trimming removed 2 bases from V and 6 bases from J; junction bases left unmatched: 3. The CDR3 is 16 amino acids. The DNA for the CDR3 is TGTGCCAGCAGTTACGGGGACAGGGGGAGTAATTCACCCCTCCACTTT. Translation gives CASSYGDRGSNSPLHF.

Here the CDR3 reads CASSSPGTGMGEQFF. CDR3 DNA: TGTGCCAGCAGTTCACCGGGGACAGGGATGGGTGAGCAGTTCTTC. The chain is built from TRBV27 and TRBJ2-1; 9 bases map to TRBD1. V shed 4 bases and J 9 bases; nucleotides not matched to a gene: 10. CDR1 is MNHEY, CDR2 SMNVEV, per germline (reference sequence). The CDR3 totals 15 residues.

This chain joins TRBV6-1 and TRBJ1-5; D is uncertain. Germline V gene data show CDR1 as MNHNS and CDR2 as SASEGT. This CDR3 region has 14 residues. Between the trimmed V and J ends, which lost 0 bases and 5 bases, there was a span of 8 bases. As DNA, the CDR3 is TGTGCCAGCAGTGAAGCGTGGGAGGATCAGCCCCAGCATTTT. The encoded protein is CASSEAWEDQPQHF.

V and J are TRBV6-1 and TRBJ1-2, with TRBD1 as a possible D gene (5 bases). There are 15 residues in the CDR3. V was clipped by 7 bases and J by 4 bases, with 19 bases between them. From germline, CDR1 is MNHNS and CDR2 SASEGT. Here the CDR3 DNA reads TGTGCCAGCACCGGGGGGACGTTCGAAGGCTATGGCTACACCTTC. It yields the protein CASTGGTFEGYGYTF.

V is TRBV18 and J is TRBJ2-1, with 10 nucleotides matching TRBD2. CDR1 is KGHSH, CDR2 LQKENI, per germline. The V and J ends lost 3 bases and 5 bases, in that order; junction bases with no gene match: 10. The CDR3 is 17 amino acids. CDR3 region: CASSPSLLAGANNEQFF. The CDR3 region has the DNA TGTGCCAGCTCACCCTCGCTTCTAGCGGGAGCTAACAATGAGCAGTTCTTC.

The rearrangement joins TRBV30 to TRBJ1-6, with TRBD1 matching over 7 bases. The trim removed 1 base at V and 9 bases at J, leaving 6 bases unmatched. The germline CDR1 and CDR2 sequences are GTSNPN and SVGIG (reference sequence). The CDR3 extends over 14 amino acids. Written as DNA, the CDR3 is TGTGCCTGGAGTGGCGGACAGGCAAGTTCACCCCTCCACTTT. Residues: CAWSGGQASSPLHF.

The chain combines TRBV28 with TRBJ1-2; no firm D call. The CDR3 has 12 amino acids. Per germline, CDR1 MDHEN and CDR2 SYDVKM. V was pared by 4 bases and J by 7 bases, with 10 bases between. The CDR3 loop is CASSSREVGYTF. CDR3 nucleotide sequence: TGTGCCAGCAGTTCCCGGGAGGTTGGCTACACCTTC.

The chain combines TRBV6-1 with TRBJ2-7, with D possibly TRBD2 on 6 matching bases. Looked up from germline, CDR1 is MNHNS and CDR2 is SASEGT. The V and J ends lost 4 bases and 5 bases respectively, with 12 bases between them. This CDR3 is 13 amino acids long. The CDR3 sequence is CASSGLVGDEQYV. As DNA, the CDR3 is TGTGCCAGCAGTGGACTAGTTGGCGACGAGCAGTACGTC.

The rearrangement links TRBV4-1 to TRBJ1-3, with D unresolved. V was clipped by 3 bases and J by 3 bases, with 18 bases between them. The germline V gene encodes CDR1 MGHRA and CDR2 YSYEKL. CDR3 length: 17 residues. CDR3 in amino acids: CASSQARLTDNGNTIYF. The CDR3 bases are TGCGCCAGCAGCCAGGCTCGCCTAACAGACAATGGAAACACCATATATTTT.

The chain couples TRBV7-8 to TRBJ1-2; TRBD1 might be the D (5 bases). The germline V and J ends were trimmed by 1 base and 4 bases, with 10 bases remaining between them. Germline V CDR1 and CDR2: SGHVS, FQNEAQ. This CDR3 is built from 14 residues. The CDR3 loop is CASSLEGSLYGYTF. CDR3 DNA: TGTGCCAGCAGCTTAGAGGGGTCACTCTATGGCTACACCTTC.

The J gene is TRBJ2-1, the V gene TRBV2; D unclear. There are 13 residues in the CDR3. CDR1 is SNHLY and CDR2 is FYNNEI in the germline V gene. Trimming cost V 3 bases and J 3 bases, with 6 bases left between them. The CDR3 sequence is CASSESGYNEQFF. CDR3 DNA sequence: TGTGCCAGCAGTGAGTCAGGCTACAATGAGCAGTTCTTC.

The V and J genes are TRBV5-1 and TRBJ1-2; a possible D gene is TRBD1 (5 bases). In germline, CDR1 is SGHRS, CDR2 YFSETQ. The CDR3 has 13 amino acids. Trimming stripped 4 bases from V and 7 bases from J, with 14 bases between. DNA of the CDR3: TGCGCCAGCAGCCAAACAGGATCGCGTGGCTACACCTTC. Translation: CASSQTGSRGYTF. The complete variable domain, with remaining parts taken from reference TRBV5-1 and TRBJ1-2, reads KAGVTQTPRYLIKTRGQQVTLSCSPISGHRSVSWYQQTPGQGLQFLFEYFSETQRNKGNFPGRFSGRQFSNSRSEMNVSTLELGDSALYLCASSQTGSRGYTFGSGTRLTVV.

The chain employs TRBV28 and TRBJ2-6, with a tentative D call TRBD1 (6 bases). Germline values: CDR1 MDHEN, CDR2 SYDVKM. V lost 6 bases and J 2 bases, leaving 11 bases between the germline ends. CDR3 length equals 15 residues. The CDR3 DNA reads as TGTGCCAGCAGCTCCGGGACAACTGGGGCCAACGTCCTGACTTTC. This gives the protein CASSSGTTGANVLTF.

V and J are TRBV28 and TRBJ1-5; 7 nucleotides agree with TRBD1. V was clipped by 3 bases and J by 5 bases; unmatched bases: 4. Germline V CDR1 and CDR2: MDHEN, SYDVKM. The CDR3 totals 14 residues. The CDR3 DNA follows: TGTGCCAGCAGTTTTCCAGGGGGTTATCAGCCCCAGCATTTT. Its protein is CASSFPGGYQPQHF.

The rearrangement links TRBV10-3 to TRBJ1-4; D is ambiguous. CDR3 length equals 15 residues. Trimming stripped 0 bases from V and 8 bases from J, with 13 bases between. Germline CDR1 reads ENHRY; CDR2 reads SYGVKD. CDR3 sequence reads: CAISESERDAEKLFF. The CDR3, as DNA: TGTGCCATCAGTGAGTCGGAGAGAGACGCGGAAAAACTGTTTTTT.

The rearrangement uses TRBV15 and TRBJ2-1; D might be TRBD1 or TRBD2, each matching 6 bases. This CDR3 has 18 residues. The germline V gene has CDR1 LNHNV and CDR2 YYDKDF (reference sequence). V dropped 5 bases and J dropped 0 bases, with 20 bases sitting between them. CDR3 in amino acids: CATSGGGLGGFSYNEQFF. The CDR3 coding sequence is TGTGCCACCAGCGGAGGGGGGTTAGGGGGTTTCTCCTACAATGAGCAGTTCTTC.

This rearrangement joins TRBV6-5 to TRBJ2-3; D gene ambiguous. V was pared by 4 bases and J by 9 bases, with 14 bases between. The germline CDR1 and CDR2 sequences are MNHEY and SVGAGI. The CDR3 has 13 residues. CDR3 amino acids: CASSSPTPETQYF. The CDR3 coding sequence is TGTGCCAGCAGTTCCCCGACTCCCGAGACGCAGTATTTT.

V usage is TRBV5-6 and J usage is TRBJ1-1; D ambiguous. Germline CDR1 is SGHDT and CDR2 is YYEEEE. V lost 1 base and J lost 3, with 10 bases in between. The CDR3 loop spans 14 amino acids. As DNA, the CDR3 is TGTGCCAGCAGCTTGTTAGCAGATTACACTGAAGCTTTCTTT. Protein: CASSLLADYTEAFF.

This chain connects TRBV28 to TRBJ1-2; 11 nucleotides match TRBD1. Germline lookup yields CDR1 MDHEN and CDR2 SYDVKM. The CDR3 is 14 amino acids. Trimming removed 5 bases from V and 4 bases from J; junction bases left unmatched: 3. CDR3 sequence: CASSRTGGVYGYTF. As DNA, the CDR3 is TGTGCCAGCAGTCGGACAGGGGGCGTCTATGGCTACACCTTC.

The CDR3 loop is CATSGDGFLRQETQYF. CDR3 sequence (DNA): TGTGCCACCAGCGGCGACGGGTTCTTGCGACAAGAGACCCAGTACTTC. This chain uses TRBV15 with TRBJ2-5; D is unresolved. This CDR3 is built from 16 residues. V was shortened by 5 bases and J by 2 bases, with 18 bases between the two germline ends. Looked up from germline, CDR1 is LNHNV and CDR2 is YYDKDF (reference sequence).

The chain is built from TRBV19 and TRBJ1-2, with D tentatively TRBD1 (6 bases). V was cut by 3 bases and J by 10 bases, with 15 bases left in between. CDR1 is LNHDA, CDR2 SQIVND, per germline (reference sequence). This CDR3 spans 13 amino acids. CDR3 coding DNA: TGTGCCAGTAGTATCGGAGGACAGTTGGACTACACCTTC. This encodes CASSIGGQLDYTF.

The V gene is TRBV4-1, the J gene TRBJ1-6; TRBD1 matches 11 bases. V trimming: 4 bases; J trimming: 10 bases; junction bases outside the gene matches: 9. The CDR3 totals 16 residues. Germline CDR1 and CDR2: MGHRA and YSYEKL. This CDR3 reads CASSLAPGQGGSPLHF. The CDR3 coding sequence is TGCGCCAGCAGCCTGGCACCGGGACAGGGGGGCTCACCCCTCCACTTT.

The V gene is TRBV2, the J gene TRBJ2-3, with TRBD2 matching over 13 bases. The length of the CDR3 is 15 residues. With 5 bases clipped from V and 3 bases from J, the junction kept 2 bases outside the gene matches. Germline loops: CDR1 SNHLY, CDR2 FYNNEI. This CDR3 is CASSTSGGATDTQYF. The CDR3 DNA follows: TGTGCCAGCAGTACTAGCGGGGGGGCAACAGATACGCAGTATTTT. The full variable domain, in which reference TRBV2 and TRBJ2-3 provide the parts outside the CDR3, is EPEVTQTPSHQVTQMGQEVILRCVPISNHLYFYWYRQILGQKVEFLVSFYNNEISEKSEIFDDQFSVERPDGSNFTLKIRSTKLEDSAMYFCASSTSGGATDTQYFGPGTRLTVL.

The V and J genes are TRBV6-1 and TRBJ1-5; TRBD1 is a possible D gene (5 bases). V dropped 6 bases and J dropped 7 bases, with 16 bases sitting between them. Germline CDR1 is MNHNS and CDR2 is SASEGT. The CDR3 has 14 amino acids. The CDR3 sequence: CASRIRAVGQPQHF. CDR3 DNA sequence: TGTGCCAGCAGGATCAGGGCCGTTGGACAGCCCCAGCATTTT.

The chain has TRBV11-2 and TRBJ1-1, with TRBD1 identical over 7 bases. The germline V gene has CDR1 SGHAT and CDR2 FQNNGV. CDR3 length: 15 amino acids. Unmatched junction bases numbered 7, after V lost 5 bases and J lost 1 base. As DNA, the CDR3 is TGTGCCAGCAGCGTACAGACAGGGACGAACACTGAAGCTTTCTTT. It encodes CASSVQTGTNTEAFF.

DNA of the CDR3: TGTGCCAGCAGCTTAGTAAGTGGGCATGGCTACAATGAGCAGTTCTTC. Its translation is CASSLVSGHGYNEQFF. V usage is TRBV7-2 and J usage is TRBJ2-1, with D unclear. Trimming removed 1 base from V and 3 bases from J, with 13 bases in between. The CDR3 length is 16 residues. Looked up from germline, CDR1 is SGHTA and CDR2 is FQGNSA.

The rearrangement links TRBV25-1 to TRBJ1-5, with unresolved D. V was trimmed by 9 bases and J by 4 bases, leaving 10 bases between them. CDR1 is MGHDK and CDR2 is SYGVNS in the germline V gene. The CDR3 has 12 amino acids. The CDR3 sequence is CASAYGNQPQHF. The DNA for the CDR3 is TGTGCCAGTGCTTACGGTAATCAGCCCCAGCATTTT.